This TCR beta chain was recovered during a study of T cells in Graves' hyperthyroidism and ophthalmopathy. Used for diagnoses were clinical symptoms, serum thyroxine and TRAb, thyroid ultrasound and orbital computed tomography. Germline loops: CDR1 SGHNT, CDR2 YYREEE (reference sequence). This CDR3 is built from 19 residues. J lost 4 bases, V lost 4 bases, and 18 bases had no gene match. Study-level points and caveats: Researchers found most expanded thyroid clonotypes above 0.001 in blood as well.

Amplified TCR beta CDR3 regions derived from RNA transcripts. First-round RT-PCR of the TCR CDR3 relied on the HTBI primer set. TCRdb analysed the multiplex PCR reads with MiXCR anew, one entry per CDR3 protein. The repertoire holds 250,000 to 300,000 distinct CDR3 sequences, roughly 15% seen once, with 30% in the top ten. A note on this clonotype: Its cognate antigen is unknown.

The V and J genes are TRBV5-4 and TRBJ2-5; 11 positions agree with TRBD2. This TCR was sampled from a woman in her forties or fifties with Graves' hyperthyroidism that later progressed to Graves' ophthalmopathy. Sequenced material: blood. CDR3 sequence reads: CASSPTGAITSGSAETQYF. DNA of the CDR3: TGTGCCAGCAGCCCTACCGGGGCGATTACTAGCGGGAGTGCAGAGACCCAGTACTTC.